What follows is one TCR beta chain and its context. At least ten counts were recorded for this clonotype. The specificity of this receptor is unknown. No qualities accompany the bases; no much larger clone lies one base away. This specimen comes from a study of T cell repertoires in cytomegalovirus infection (dated by TCRdb to about 2019). General notes on the study: Peptide stimulations targeted recently identified HLA-C-restricted CMV epitopes, whose presentation resists viral immunomodulation, together with well-studied HLA-B-restricted epitopes. Because public TCR beta signatures pointed to carriage of CMV infection together with the matching HLA type, the HLA type of each donor mattered for the analysis. Overall study results and their limits: The ex vivo response was dominated by HLA-C-restricted CMV-specific TCR beta clonotypes, which also provided the single most frequent clonotype in two of eight donors. Cumulative frequency of public TCR beta family members discriminated carriers of CMV infection plus the relevant HLA type in this cohort and an independent approximately 370-donor cohort.

The treatment or condition label, read with the paper, signifies: in vitro stimulation with specific CMV peptide epitopes to enrich CMV-specific T cells. CDR1 is given as SGHVS and CDR2 as FQNEAQ, both from the germline V gene. Spanning cysteine to phenylalanine, the CDR3 consists of 15 amino acids. Only the CDR3 portion is preserved as DNA: 45 bases, with reading frame beginning at the first base. Trimming removed 2 bases from V and 3 bases from J, leaving 13 bases between the germline ends. TCRdb lists the instrument as Illumina HiSeq 1500. TCRdb passed the public sequencing reads through fastp at Q25 and MiXCR, retaining productive beta sequences. Each entry is one CDR3 protein sequence, shown with its most common DNA and genes. Present in this sample are 69,000 or so distinct CDR3 sequences, around 30% of which were seen just once. 45% to 75% of the sample goes to the ten largest clones.

Sequencing used CD8+ T cells from cultured PBMCs, obtained from culture after CMV antigen stimulation. The rearranged segments are TRBV7-8 and TRBJ1-2; there is no confident call for the D gene. The receptor was isolated from a human donor in good health (CMV status not recorded). Some clones in this sample may be carry-over from other donors' samples. The CDR3 protein: CASSLIGLLDYGYTF. The DNA sequence is as follows: TGTGCCAGCAGCTTAATCGGGTTACTAGACTATGGCTACACCTTC.